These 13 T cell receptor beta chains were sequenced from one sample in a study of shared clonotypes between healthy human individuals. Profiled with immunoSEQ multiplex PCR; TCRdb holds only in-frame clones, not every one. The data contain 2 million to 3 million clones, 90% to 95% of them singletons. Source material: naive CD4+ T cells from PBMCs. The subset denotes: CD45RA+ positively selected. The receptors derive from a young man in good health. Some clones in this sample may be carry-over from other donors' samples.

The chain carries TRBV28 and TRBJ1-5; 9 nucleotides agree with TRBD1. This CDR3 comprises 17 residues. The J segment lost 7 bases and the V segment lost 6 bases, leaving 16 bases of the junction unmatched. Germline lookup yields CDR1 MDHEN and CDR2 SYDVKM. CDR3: CASSLTPGQGFQQPQHF. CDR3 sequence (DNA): TGTGCCAGCAGCCTTACACCGGGACAGGGTTTTCAACAGCCCCAGCATTTT.

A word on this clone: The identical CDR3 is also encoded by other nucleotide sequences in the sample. CDR3 bases: TGTGCCAGCAGTCCCCAGGGTTACGAGCAGTACTTC. The encoded protein is CASSPQGYEQYF. This chain links TRBV6-5 with TRBJ2-7; TRBD1 is a possible D gene (5 bases). Germline CDR1 is MNHEY and CDR2 is SVGAGI. The V gene lost 5 bases and the J gene lost 4 bases, with 9 bases spanning the gap. The CDR3 consists of 12 residues.

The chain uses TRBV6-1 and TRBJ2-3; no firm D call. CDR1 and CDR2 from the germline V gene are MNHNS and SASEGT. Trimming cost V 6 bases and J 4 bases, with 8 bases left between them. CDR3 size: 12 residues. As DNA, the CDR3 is TGTGCCAGCAGGGGCGTACCAGATACGCAGTATTTT. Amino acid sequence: CASRGVPDTQYF.

The chain's CDR3 is CASSLAGEDEQFF. The CDR3 DNA is TGTGCCAGCAGCTTAGCCGGGGAGGATGAGCAGTTCTTC. The chain is built from TRBV11-3 and TRBJ2-1; D might be TRBD2 (6 bases). Germline-derived CDR1 and CDR2 are SGHNT and YENEEA. Trimming took off 1 base at V and 8 bases at J, with 9 bases between the two ends. This CDR3 spans 13 amino acids.

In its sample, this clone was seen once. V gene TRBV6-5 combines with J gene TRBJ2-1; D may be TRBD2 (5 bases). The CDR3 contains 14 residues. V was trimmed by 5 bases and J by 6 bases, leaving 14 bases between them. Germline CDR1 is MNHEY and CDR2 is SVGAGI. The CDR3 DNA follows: TGTGCCAGCAGTCCACGGCGGGTGGGCAATGAGCAGTTCTTC. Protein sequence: CASSPRRVGNEQFF.

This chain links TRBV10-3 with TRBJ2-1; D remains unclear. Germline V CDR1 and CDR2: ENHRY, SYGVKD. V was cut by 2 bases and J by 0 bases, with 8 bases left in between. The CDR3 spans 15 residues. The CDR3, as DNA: TGTGCCATCAGTGAGCAGGATCGCTCCTACAATGAGCAGTTCTTC. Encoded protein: CAISEQDRSYNEQFF.

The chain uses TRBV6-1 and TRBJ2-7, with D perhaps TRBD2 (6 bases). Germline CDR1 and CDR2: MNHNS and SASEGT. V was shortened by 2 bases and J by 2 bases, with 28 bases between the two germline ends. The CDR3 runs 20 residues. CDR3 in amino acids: CASSEYPTGAGRTKPYEQYF. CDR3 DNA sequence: TGTGCCAGCAGTGAATACCCCACGGGAGCGGGCCGGACCAAACCCTACGAGCAGTACTTC.

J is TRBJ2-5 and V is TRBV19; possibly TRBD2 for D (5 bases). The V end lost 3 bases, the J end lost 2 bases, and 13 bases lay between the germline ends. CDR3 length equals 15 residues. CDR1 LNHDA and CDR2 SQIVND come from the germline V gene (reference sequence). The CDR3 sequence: CASSINGSPQETQYF. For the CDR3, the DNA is TGTGCCAGTAGTATTAATGGGAGTCCTCAAGAGACCCAGTACTTC.

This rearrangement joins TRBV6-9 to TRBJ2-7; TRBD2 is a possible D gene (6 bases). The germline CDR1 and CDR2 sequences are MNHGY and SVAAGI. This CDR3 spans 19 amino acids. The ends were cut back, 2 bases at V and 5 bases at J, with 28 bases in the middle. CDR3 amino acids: CASSYPPPVGGGIEDEQYF. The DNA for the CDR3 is TGTGCCAGCAGTTATCCCCCCCCAGTAGGTGGAGGGATAGAGGACGAGCAGTACTTC.

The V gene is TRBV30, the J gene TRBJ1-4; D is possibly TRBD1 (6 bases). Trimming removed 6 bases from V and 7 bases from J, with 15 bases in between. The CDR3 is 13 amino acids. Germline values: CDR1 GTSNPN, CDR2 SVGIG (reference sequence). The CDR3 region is CACGSRGSEKLFF. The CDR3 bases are TGTGCCTGTGGGTCCAGGGGCAGTGAAAAACTGTTTTTT.

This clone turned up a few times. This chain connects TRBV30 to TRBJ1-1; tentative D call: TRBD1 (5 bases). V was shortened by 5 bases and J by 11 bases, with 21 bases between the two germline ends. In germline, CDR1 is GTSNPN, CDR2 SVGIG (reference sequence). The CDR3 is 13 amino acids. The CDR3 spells CAWGQGEGWQAFF. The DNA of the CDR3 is TGTGCCTGGGGCCAAGGAGAGGGGTGGCAGGCTTTCTTT.

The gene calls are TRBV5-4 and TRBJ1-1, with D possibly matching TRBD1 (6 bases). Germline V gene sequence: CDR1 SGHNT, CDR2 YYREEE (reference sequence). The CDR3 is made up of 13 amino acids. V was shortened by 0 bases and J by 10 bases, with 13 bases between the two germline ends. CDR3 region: CASSLGAGVGAFF. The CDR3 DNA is TGTGCCAGCAGCTTGGGGGCAGGGGTTGGAGCTTTCTTT.

The CDR3 DNA sequence: TGTGCCAGCATTGCGGCCCCCTACACAGATACGCAGTATTTT. As protein: CASIAAPYTDTQYF. The rearrangement uses TRBV27 and TRBJ2-3; D gene ambiguous. The V end lost 7 bases, the J end lost 2 bases, and 13 bases lay between the germline ends. Germline V CDR1 and CDR2: MNHEY, SMNVEV (reference sequence). There are 14 residues in the CDR3.